The clone carrying this TCR beta chain was seen a handful of times. The antigen is undetermined. The length of the CDR3 is 16 residues. CDR1 and CDR2 (germline): SEHNR, FQNEAQ (reference sequence). The V and J ends lost 4 bases and 7 bases, in that order; junction bases with no gene match: 10. The PCR contained 60 Vbeta and 13 Jbeta primers. TCRdb's copy holds only in-frame clones and misses some; the assay was immunoSEQ multiplex PCR. The sample shows 130,000 or so clones, 66% of them seen only once. The data stem from a study of cytomegalovirus exposure and HLA in healthy donors. Study results and caveats: Follow-up analysis later connected one missense variant in DCLRE1C with trimming of TCR beta V- and J-genes. Presence/absence analysis assumed near-uniform sequencing depth across donors. Among TCR beta chains of equal frequency, HLA-associated ones were more clonally expanded in a later analysis.

Material for sequencing was PBMCs. The chain recombines TRBV7-9 with TRBJ2-7; TRBD2 agrees at 13 bases. The sequence derives from a man aged 18 to 30 in good health and CMV-seronegative. As DNA, the CDR3 is TGTGCCAGCAGCTCTCGTGGGGGACTAGCGGGAAGGGAGCAGTACTTC. Translation gives CASSSRGGLAGREQYF. The full variable domain, its missing parts supplied by reference TRBV7-9 and TRBJ2-7, is DTGVSQNPRHKITKRGQNVTFRCDPISEHNRLYWYRQTLGQGPEFLTYFQNEAQLEKSRLLSDRFSAERPKGSFSTLEIQRTEQGDSAMYLCASSSRGGLAGREQYFGPGTRLTVT.